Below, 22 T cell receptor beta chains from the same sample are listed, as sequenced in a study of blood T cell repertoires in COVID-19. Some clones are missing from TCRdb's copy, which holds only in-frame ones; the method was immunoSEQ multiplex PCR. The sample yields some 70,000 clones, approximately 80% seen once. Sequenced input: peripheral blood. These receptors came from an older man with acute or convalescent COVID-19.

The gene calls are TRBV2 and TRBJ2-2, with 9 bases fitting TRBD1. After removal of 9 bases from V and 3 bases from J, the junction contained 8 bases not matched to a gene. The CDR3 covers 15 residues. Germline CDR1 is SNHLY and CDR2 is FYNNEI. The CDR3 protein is CASGTGRVDTGELFF. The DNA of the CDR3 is TGTGCCAGTGGGACAGGGAGGGTCGACACCGGGGAGCTGTTTTTT.

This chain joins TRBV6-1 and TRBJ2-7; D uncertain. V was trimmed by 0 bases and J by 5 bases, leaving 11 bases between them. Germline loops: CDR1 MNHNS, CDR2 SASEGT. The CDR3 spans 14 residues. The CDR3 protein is CASSEAYPRDEQYF. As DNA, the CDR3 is TGTGCCAGCAGTGAAGCTTACCCCCGGGACGAGCAGTACTTC.

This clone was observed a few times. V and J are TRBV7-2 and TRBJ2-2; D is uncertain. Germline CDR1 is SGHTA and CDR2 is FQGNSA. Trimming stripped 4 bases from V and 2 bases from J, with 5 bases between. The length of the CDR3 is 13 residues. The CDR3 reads CASSSSNTGELFF. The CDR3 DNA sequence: TGTGCCAGCAGCTCCAGTAACACCGGGGAGCTGTTTTTT. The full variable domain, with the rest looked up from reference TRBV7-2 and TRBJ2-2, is GAGVSQSPSNKVTEKGKDVELRCDPISGHTALYWYRQSLGQGLEFLIYFQGNSAPDKSGLPSDRFSAERTGGSVSTLTIQRTQQEDSAVYLCASSSSNTGELFFGEGSRLTVL.

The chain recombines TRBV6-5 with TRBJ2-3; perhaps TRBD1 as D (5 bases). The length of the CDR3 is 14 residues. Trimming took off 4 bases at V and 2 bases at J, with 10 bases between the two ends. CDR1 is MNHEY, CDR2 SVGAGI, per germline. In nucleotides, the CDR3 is TGTGCCAGCAGTTTTCAGGGAAACACAGATACGCAGTATTTT. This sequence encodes CASSFQGNTDTQYF.

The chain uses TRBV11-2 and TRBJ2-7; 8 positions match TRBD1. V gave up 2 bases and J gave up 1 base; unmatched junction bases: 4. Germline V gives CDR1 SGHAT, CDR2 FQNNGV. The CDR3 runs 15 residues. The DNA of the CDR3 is TGTGCCAGCAGCTTAATTAGGGACAGGTCCTACGAGCAGTACTTC. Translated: CASSLIRDRSYEQYF.

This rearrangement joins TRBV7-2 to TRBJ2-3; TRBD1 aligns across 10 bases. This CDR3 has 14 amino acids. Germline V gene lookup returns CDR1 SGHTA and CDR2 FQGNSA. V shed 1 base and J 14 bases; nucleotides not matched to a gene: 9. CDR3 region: CASSLEGQGLWRYF. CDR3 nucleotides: TGTGCCAGCAGCTTAGAGGGACAGGGGTTGTGGCGGTATTTT.

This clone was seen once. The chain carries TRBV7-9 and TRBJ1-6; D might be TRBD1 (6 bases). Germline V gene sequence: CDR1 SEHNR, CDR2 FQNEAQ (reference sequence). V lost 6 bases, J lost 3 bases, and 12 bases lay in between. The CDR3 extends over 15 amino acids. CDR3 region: CASSLQGVYNSPLHF. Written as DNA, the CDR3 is TGTGCCAGCAGTCTACAGGGCGTCTATAATTCACCCCTCCACTTT. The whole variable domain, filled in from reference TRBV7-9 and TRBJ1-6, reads DTGVSQNPRHKITKRGQNVTFRCDPISEHNRLYWYRQTLGQGPEFLTYFQNEAQLEKSRLLSDRFSAERPKGSFSTLEIQRTEQGDSAMYLCASSLQGVYNSPLHFGNGTRLTVT.

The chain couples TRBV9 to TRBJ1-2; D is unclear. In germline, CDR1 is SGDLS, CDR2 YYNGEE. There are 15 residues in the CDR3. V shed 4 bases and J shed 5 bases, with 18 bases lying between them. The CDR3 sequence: CASSPRSGTLYGYTF. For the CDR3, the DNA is TGTGCCAGCAGCCCCAGAAGCGGAACTTTGTATGGCTACACCTTC.

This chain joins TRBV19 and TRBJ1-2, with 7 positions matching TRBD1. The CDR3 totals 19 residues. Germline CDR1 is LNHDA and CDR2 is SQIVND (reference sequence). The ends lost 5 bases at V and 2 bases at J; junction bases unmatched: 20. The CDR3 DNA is TGTGCCAGTAGTCCACCCCCGTTCCTCCGGGACAGCCAAAACTATGGCTACACCTTC. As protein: CASSPPPFLRDSQNYGYTF.

Here the CDR3 reads CASSPGTGNQPQHF. The CDR3 region has the DNA TGCGCCAGCAGCCCGGGGACAGGGAATCAGCCCCAGCATTTT. This rearrangement joins TRBV5-1 to TRBJ1-5; 9 bases align to TRBD1. V lost 4 bases to trimming and J lost 4 bases; unmatched junction nucleotides: 3. Germline values: CDR1 SGHRS, CDR2 YFSETQ. The CDR3 has 14 residues.

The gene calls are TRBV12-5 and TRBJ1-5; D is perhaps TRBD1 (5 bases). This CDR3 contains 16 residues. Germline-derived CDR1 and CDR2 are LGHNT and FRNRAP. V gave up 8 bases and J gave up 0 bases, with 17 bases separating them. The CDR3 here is CASFTTGGYSNQPQHF. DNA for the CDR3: TGTGCTAGTTTCACGACGGGGGGTTATAGCAATCAGCCCCAGCATTTT. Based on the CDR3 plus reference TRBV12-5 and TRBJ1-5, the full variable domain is DARVTQTPRHKVTEMGQEVTMRCQPILGHNTVFWYRQTMMQGLELLAYFRNRAPLDDSGMPKDRFSAEMPDATLATLKIQPSEPRDSAVYFCASFTTGGYSNQPQHFGDGTRLSIL.

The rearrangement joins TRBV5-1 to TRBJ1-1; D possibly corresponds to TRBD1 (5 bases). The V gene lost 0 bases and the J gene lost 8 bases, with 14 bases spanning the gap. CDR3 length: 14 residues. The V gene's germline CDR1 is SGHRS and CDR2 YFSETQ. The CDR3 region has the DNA TGCGCCAGCAGCTTGGGGGCGGAAGGGGCGGAAGCTTTCTTT. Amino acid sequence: CASSLGAEGAEAFF.

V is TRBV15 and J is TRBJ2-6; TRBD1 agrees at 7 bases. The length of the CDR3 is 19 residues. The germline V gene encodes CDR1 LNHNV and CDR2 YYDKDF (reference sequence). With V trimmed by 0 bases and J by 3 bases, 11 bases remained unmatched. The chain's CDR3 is CATSRDRGYQLGGANVLTF. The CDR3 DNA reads TGTGCCACCAGCAGAGACAGGGGGTACCAGCTGGGTGGGGCCAACGTCCTGACTTTC.

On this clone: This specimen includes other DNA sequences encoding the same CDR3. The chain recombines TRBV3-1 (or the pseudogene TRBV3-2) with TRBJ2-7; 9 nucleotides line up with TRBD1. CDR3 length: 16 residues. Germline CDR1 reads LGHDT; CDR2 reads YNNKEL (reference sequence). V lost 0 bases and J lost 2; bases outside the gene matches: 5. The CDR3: CASSQDRGTGTYEQYF. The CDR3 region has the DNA TGTGCCAGCAGCCAAGATCGGGGGACAGGGACCTACGAGCAGTACTTC.

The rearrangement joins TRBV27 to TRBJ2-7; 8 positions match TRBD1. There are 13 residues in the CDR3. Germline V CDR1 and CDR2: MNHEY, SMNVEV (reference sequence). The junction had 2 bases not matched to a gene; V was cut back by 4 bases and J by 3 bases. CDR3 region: CASSSGGGYEQYF. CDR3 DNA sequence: TGTGCCAGCAGTTCAGGGGGCGGCTACGAGCAGTACTTC.

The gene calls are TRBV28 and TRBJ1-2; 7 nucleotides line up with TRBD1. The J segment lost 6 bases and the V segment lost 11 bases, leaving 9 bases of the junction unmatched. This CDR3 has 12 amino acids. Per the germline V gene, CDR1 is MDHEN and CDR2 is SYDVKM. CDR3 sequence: CALGQGVHGYTF. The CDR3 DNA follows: TGTGCCCTCGGGCAGGGGGTGCATGGCTACACCTTC.

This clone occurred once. The CDR3, as DNA: TGTGCCAGCAGCTTGTCCCAGGGCGGCTATGGCTACACCTTC. It encodes CASSLSQGGYGYTF. The chain recombines TRBV5-4 with TRBJ1-2, with D perhaps TRBD1 (5 bases). This CDR3 has 14 amino acids. The germline gives CDR1 SGHNT, CDR2 YYREEE (reference sequence). Trimming cost V 1 base and J 4 bases, with 11 bases left between them. Supplemented by reference TRBV5-4 and TRBJ1-2, the full variable domain reads ETGVTQSPTHLIKTRGQQVTLRCSSQSGHNTVSWYQQALGQGPQFIFQYYREEENGRGNFPPRFSGLQFPNYSSELNVNALELDDSALYLCASSLSQGGYGYTFGSGTRLTVV.

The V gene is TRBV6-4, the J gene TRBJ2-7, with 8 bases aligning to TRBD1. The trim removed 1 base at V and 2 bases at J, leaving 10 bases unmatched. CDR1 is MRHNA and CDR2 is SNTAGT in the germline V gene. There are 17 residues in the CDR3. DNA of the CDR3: TGTGCCAGCAGTGACTTCCGGACAGGGAATTACACCTACGAGCAGTACTTC. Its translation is CASSDFRTGNYTYEQYF.

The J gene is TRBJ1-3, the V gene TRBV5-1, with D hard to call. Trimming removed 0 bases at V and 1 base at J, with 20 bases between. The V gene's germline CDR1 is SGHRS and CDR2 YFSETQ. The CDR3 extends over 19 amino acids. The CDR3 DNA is TGCGCCAGCAGCTTGGATTCCAGCAATACCCCCGGGTCTGGAAACACCATATATTTT. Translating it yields CASSLDSSNTPGSGNTIYF.

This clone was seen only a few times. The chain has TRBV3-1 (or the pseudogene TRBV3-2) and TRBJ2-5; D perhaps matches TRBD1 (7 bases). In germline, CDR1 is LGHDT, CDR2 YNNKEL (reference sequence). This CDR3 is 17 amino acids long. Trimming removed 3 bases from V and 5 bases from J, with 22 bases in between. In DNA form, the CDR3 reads TGTGCCAGCAGCCAGCCCGGGACGGCAGGGGGACTGGAGACCCAGTACTTC. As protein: CASSQPGTAGGLETQYF.

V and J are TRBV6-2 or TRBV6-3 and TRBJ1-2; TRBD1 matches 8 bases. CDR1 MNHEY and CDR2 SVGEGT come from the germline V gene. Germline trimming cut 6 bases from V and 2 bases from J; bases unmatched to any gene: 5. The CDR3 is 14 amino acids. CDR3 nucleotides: TGTGCCAGCAGCCCAGGACAGGGAAACTATGGCTACACCTTC. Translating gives CASSPGQGNYGYTF.

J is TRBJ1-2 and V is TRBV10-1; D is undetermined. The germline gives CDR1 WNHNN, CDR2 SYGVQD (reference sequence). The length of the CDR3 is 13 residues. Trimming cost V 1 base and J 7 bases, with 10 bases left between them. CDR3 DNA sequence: TGCGCCAGCAGTGAGTTTACCGGGGTTGGCTACACCTTC. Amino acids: CASSEFTGVGYTF.